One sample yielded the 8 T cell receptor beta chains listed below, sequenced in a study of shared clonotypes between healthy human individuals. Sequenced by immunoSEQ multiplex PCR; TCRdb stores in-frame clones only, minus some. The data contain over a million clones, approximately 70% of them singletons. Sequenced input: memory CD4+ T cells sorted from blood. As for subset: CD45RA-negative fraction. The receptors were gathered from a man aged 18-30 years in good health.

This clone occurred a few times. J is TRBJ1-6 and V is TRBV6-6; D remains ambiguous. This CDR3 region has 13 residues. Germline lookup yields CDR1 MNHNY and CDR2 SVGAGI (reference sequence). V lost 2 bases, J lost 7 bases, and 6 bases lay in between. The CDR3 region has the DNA TGTGCCAGCAGTTACATGGAGAATTCACCCCTCCACTTT. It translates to CASSYMENSPLHF.

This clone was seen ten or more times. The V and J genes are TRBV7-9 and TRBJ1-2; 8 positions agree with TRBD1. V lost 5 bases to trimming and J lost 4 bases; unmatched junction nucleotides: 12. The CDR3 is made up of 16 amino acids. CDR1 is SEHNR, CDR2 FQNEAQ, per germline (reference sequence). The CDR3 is CASSPNRDRTIYGYTF. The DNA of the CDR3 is TGTGCCAGCAGCCCCAACCGGGACAGGACAATCTATGGCTACACCTTC. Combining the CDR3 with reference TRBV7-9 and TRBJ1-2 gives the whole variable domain DTGVSQNPRHKITKRGQNVTFRCDPISEHNRLYWYRQTLGQGPEFLTYFQNEAQLEKSRLLSDRFSAERPKGSFSTLEIQRTEQGDSAMYLCASSPNRDRTIYGYTFGSGTRLTVV.

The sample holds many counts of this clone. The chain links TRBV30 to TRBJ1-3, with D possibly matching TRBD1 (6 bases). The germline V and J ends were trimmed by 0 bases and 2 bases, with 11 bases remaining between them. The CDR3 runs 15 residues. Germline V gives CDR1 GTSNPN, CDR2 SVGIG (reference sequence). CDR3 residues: CAWSVRGTTGNTIYF. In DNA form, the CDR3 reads TGTGCCTGGAGTGTACGGGGGACAACTGGAAACACCATATATTTT.

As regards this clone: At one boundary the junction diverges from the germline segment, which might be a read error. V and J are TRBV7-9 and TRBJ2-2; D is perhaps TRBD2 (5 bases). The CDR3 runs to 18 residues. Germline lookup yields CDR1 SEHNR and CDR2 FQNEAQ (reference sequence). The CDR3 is CASSFPALTEAKHRGAVF. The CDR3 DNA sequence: TGTGCCAGCAGCTTTCCGGCCCTCACGGAGGCCAAACACCGGGGAGCTGTTTTT.

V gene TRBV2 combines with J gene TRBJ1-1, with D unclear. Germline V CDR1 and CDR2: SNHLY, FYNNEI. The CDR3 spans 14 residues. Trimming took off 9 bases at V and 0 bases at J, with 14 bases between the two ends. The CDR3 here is CARTISDLNTEAFF. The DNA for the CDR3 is TGTGCCAGAACAATAAGCGACTTGAACACTGAAGCTTTCTTT.

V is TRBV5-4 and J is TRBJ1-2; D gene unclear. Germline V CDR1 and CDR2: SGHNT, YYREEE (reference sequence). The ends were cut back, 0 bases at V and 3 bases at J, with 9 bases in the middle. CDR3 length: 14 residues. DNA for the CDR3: TGTGCCAGCAGCTTGGGGCAGGCAGACTATGGCTACACCTTC. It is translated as CASSLGQADYGYTF.

This CDR3 reads CASSTTGGRVEKLFF. The CDR3 bases are TGTGCCAGCAGTACCACAGGGGGCAGGGTTGAAAAACTGTTTTTT. This chain links TRBV28 with TRBJ1-4; the match to TRBD1 covers 9 bases. The germline gives CDR1 MDHEN, CDR2 SYDVKM. This CDR3 has 15 amino acids. With 5 bases clipped from V and 7 bases from J, the junction kept 8 bases outside the gene matches.

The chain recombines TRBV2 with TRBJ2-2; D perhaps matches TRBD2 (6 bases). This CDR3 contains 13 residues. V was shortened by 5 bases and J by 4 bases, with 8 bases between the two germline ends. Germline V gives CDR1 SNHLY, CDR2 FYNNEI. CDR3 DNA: TGTGCCAGCAGTTATAGCGGCACCGGGGAGCTGTTTTTT. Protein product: CASSYSGTGELFF.